Listed below are T cell receptor beta chains from one sample, sequenced in a study of regulatory T cells in long-lasting Graves disease. MiXCR was run by TCRdb on the multiplex PCR reads, yielding one entry per CDR3 protein. The data show approximately 270,000 distinct CDR3 sequences, with about 20% seen just once and around 15% held by the top ten. This sample was shared with a second study, whose subject was T cells in Graves' hyperthyroidism and ophthalmopathy.

Source: peripheral blood mononuclear cells (PBMCs), taken at new diagnosis, from a patient treated with antithyroid drugs. Receptors originate from a woman aged 30 to 39 with Graves disease. CDR3s include the opening cysteine and the closing phenylalanine or tryptophan. Fields, in order: clone size, V gene, D gene, J gene, CDR3 protein, CDR3 DNA. D genes are given only for firm matches. The listing skips clone size in some rows; elsewhere it reads once, few, many or a size class.

clone size: many; V gene: TRBV27; D gene: TRBD1; J gene: TRBJ1-5; CDR3 protein: CASSLSGQGNNQPQHF; CDR3 DNA: TGTGCCAGCAGTTTATCGGGACAGGGAAACAATCAGCCCCAGCATTTT
clone size: many; V gene: TRBV19; D gene: NA; J gene: TRBJ1-1; CDR3 protein: CASMPELNTEAFF; CDR3 DNA: TGTGCCAGTATGCCCGAACTGAACACTGAAGCTTTCTTT
clone size: many; V gene: TRBV15; D gene: TRBD1; J gene: TRBJ2-3; CDR3 protein: CATTREQGATDTQYF; CDR3 DNA: TGTGCCACCACCAGAGAGCAGGGGGCAACGGATACGCAGTATTTT
clone size: NA; V gene: TRBV19; D gene: NA; J gene: TRBJ1-3; CDR3 protein: CASSLDRFISGNTIYF; CDR3 DNA: TGTGCCAGTAGCCTTGATAGGTTCATCTCTGGAAACACCATATATTTT
clone size: NA; V gene: TRBV12-3/TRBV12-4; D gene: TRBD1; J gene: TRBJ2-5; CDR3 protein: CASRMGQTDQETQYF; CDR3 DNA: TGTGCCAGCAGAATGGGACAGACCGACCAAGAGACCCAGTACTTC
clone size: many; V gene: TRBV7-2; D gene: TRBD2; J gene: TRBJ2-1; CDR3 protein: CASSLGPAGGLQFF; CDR3 DNA: TGTGCCAGCAGCTTAGGTCCAGCGGGGGGCCTGCAGTTCTTC
clone size: many; V gene: TRBV7-2; D gene: NA; J gene: TRBJ1-2; CDR3 protein: CASTLRTDPGNYGYTF; CDR3 DNA: TGTGCCAGCACTCTGCGGACTGATCCTGGTAACTATGGCTACACCTTC
clone size: many; V gene: TRBV9; D gene: NA; J gene: TRBJ1-1; CDR3 protein: CASSVAGYTEAFF; CDR3 DNA: TGTGCCAGCAGCGTAGCAGGGTACACTGAAGCTTTCTTT
clone size: NA; V gene: TRBV4-1; D gene: NA; J gene: TRBJ1-2; CDR3 protein: CASSQMSVGGYTF; CDR3 DNA: TGCGCCAGCAGCCAAATGTCCGTGGGTGGCTACACCTTC
clone size: NA; V gene: TRBV9; D gene: NA; J gene: TRBJ2-7; CDR3 protein: CASSNSGYEQYF; CDR3 DNA: TGTGCCAGCAGCAATAGTGGCTACGAGCAGTACTTC
clone size: many; V gene: TRBV5-6; D gene: NA; J gene: TRBJ1-2; CDR3 protein: CASSEITPKGYTF; CDR3 DNA: TGTGCCAGCAGCGAAATTACGCCGAAAGGCTACACCTTC
clone size: NA; V gene: TRBV7-9; D gene: NA; J gene: TRBJ1-1; CDR3 protein: CASSLFEAFF; CDR3 DNA: TGTGCCAGCAGCTTATTTGAAGCTTTCTTT
clone size: many; V gene: TRBV20-1; D gene: NA; J gene: TRBJ2-7; CDR3 protein: CSARGDVYEQYF; CDR3 DNA: TGCAGTGCTAGAGGGGACGTCTACGAGCAGTACTTC
clone size: many; V gene: TRBV9; D gene: NA; J gene: TRBJ2-5; CDR3 protein: CASTNSGEGETQYF; CDR3 DNA: TGTGCCAGCACTAACTCAGGGGAGGGAGAGACCCAGTACTTC
clone size: many; V gene: TRBV14; D gene: NA; J gene: TRBJ1-3; CDR3 protein: CASSRRTGTAGNTIYF; CDR3 DNA: TGTGCCAGCAGCAGAAGAACAGGGACGGCTGGAAACACCATATATTTT
clone size: many; V gene: TRBV3-1; D gene: NA; J gene: TRBJ1-1; CDR3 protein: CASSQPGSNTEAFF; CDR3 DNA: TGTGCCAGCAGCCAACCAGGATCAAACACTGAAGCTTTCTTT
clone size: many; V gene: TRBV20-1; D gene: NA; J gene: TRBJ1-1; CDR3 protein: CSGIPGQSKYLNTEAFF; CDR3 DNA: TGCAGCGGGATTCCCGGACAGTCCAAATATCTGAACACTGAAGCTTTCTTT
clone size: many; V gene: TRBV18; D gene: NA; J gene: TRBJ1-6; CDR3 protein: CASSPGQNNSPLHF; CDR3 DNA: TGTGCCAGCTCACCAGGACAGAATAATTCACCCCTCCACTTT
clone size: many; V gene: TRBV6-1; D gene: NA; J gene: TRBJ1-5; CDR3 protein: CAIQGGNQPQHF; CDR3 DNA: TGTGCCATACAGGGTGGCAATCAGCCCCAGCATTTT
clone size: NA; V gene: TRBV13; D gene: NA; J gene: TRBJ1-1; CDR3 protein: CASAGVVMNTEAFF; CDR3 DNA: TGTGCCAGCGCAGGAGTGGTCATGAACACTGAAGCTTTCTTT
clone size: many; V gene: TRBV20-1; D gene: NA; J gene: TRBJ1-1; CDR3 protein: CSAPIDDGNAFF; CDR3 DNA: TGCAGTGCCCCCATTGACGACGGGAATGCTTTCTTT
clone size: few; V gene: TRBV6-5; D gene: NA; J gene: TRBJ1-4; CDR3 protein: CASSYSTGFNEKLFF; CDR3 DNA: TGTGCCAGCAGTTACTCGACAGGTTTTAATGAAAAACTGTTTTTT
clone size: many; V gene: TRBV3-1; D gene: TRBD2; J gene: TRBJ2-7; CDR3 protein: CASSRLAGEQYF; CDR3 DNA: TGTGCCAGCAGTCGACTAGCGGGTGAGCAGTACTTC
clone size: many; V gene: TRBV18; D gene: TRBD1; J gene: TRBJ1-2; CDR3 protein: CASSLLGTGYGYTF; CDR3 DNA: TGTGCCAGCTCACTCCTCGGGACAGGGTACGGCTACACCTTC
clone size: many; V gene: TRBV4-1; D gene: NA; J gene: TRBJ1-2; CDR3 protein: CASSQDQDGNYGYTF; CDR3 DNA: TGCGCCAGCAGCCAAGATCAGGACGGGAACTATGGCTACACCTTC
clone size: many; V gene: TRBV3-1; D gene: NA; J gene: TRBJ2-7; CDR3 protein: CASSQDWDEQYF; CDR3 DNA: TGTGCCAGCAGCCAAGATTGGGACGAGCAGTACTTC
clone size: once; V gene: TRBV9; D gene: TRBD1; J gene: TRBJ2-5; CDR3 protein: CASSVTGQGQETQYF; CDR3 DNA: TGTGCCAGCAGCGTTACCGGACAGGGCCAAGAGACCCAGTACTTC
clone size: few; V gene: TRBV7-2; D gene: NA; J gene: TRBJ2-2; CDR3 protein: CASSLEERRELFF; CDR3 DNA: TGTGCCAGCAGCTTAGAAGAGCGCCGGGAGCTGTTTTTT
clone size: many; V gene: TRBV29-1; D gene: NA; J gene: TRBJ2-7; CDR3 protein: CSVEGGSRAAYEQYF; CDR3 DNA: TGCAGCGTTGAAGGGGGGTCCCGGGCCGCCTACGAGCAGTACTTC
clone size: many; V gene: TRBV11-3; D gene: NA; J gene: TRBJ1-1; CDR3 protein: CASSLDKGPAFF; CDR3 DNA: TGTGCCAGCAGCTTAGATAAGGGGCCAGCTTTCTTT
clone size: many; V gene: TRBV2; D gene: TRBD1; J gene: TRBJ1-1; CDR3 protein: CASHRDRGFGTEAFF; CDR3 DNA: TGTGCCAGTCACCGGGACAGGGGTTTTGGCACTGAAGCTTTCTTT
clone size: NA; V gene: TRBV2; D gene: TRBD2; J gene: TRBJ2-1; CDR3 protein: CASSGGLAGGGTYNEQFF; CDR3 DNA: TGTGCCAGCAGTGGGGGACTAGCGGGGGGCGGCACCTACAATGAGCAGTTCTTC
clone size: many; V gene: TRBV3-1; D gene: TRBD2; J gene: TRBJ2-1; CDR3 protein: CASSRLAGGPYNEQFF; CDR3 DNA: TGTGCCAGCAGTCGACTAGCGGGGGGGCCGTACAATGAGCAGTTCTTC
clone size: many; V gene: TRBV20-1; D gene: NA; J gene: TRBJ2-5; CDR3 protein: CSASENLRETQYF; CDR3 DNA: TGCAGTGCTAGCGAGAATTTGCGAGAGACCCAGTACTTC
clone size: NA; V gene: TRBV9; D gene: NA; J gene: TRBJ1-1; CDR3 protein: CARSQWDNTEAFF; CDR3 DNA: TGTGCCAGAAGCCAGTGGGATAACACTGAAGCTTTCTTT
clone size: many; V gene: TRBV7-2; D gene: TRBD2; J gene: TRBJ2-7; CDR3 protein: CASSSPGGYEQYF; CDR3 DNA: TGTGCCAGCAGCTCCCCCGGGGGGTACGAGCAGTACTTC
clone size: many; V gene: TRBV20-1; D gene: NA; J gene: TRBJ2-5; CDR3 protein: CSARRETQYF; CDR3 DNA: TGCAGTGCTAGACGAGAGACCCAGTACTTC
clone size: few; V gene: TRBV24-1; D gene: NA; J gene: TRBJ1-5; CDR3 protein: CATRWQGAQPQHF; CDR3 DNA: TGTGCCACCAGGTGGCAGGGCGCTCAGCCCCAGCATTTT
clone size: many; V gene: TRBV20-1; D gene: TRBD1; J gene: TRBJ1-5; CDR3 protein: CSAIGQGALGQPQHF; CDR3 DNA: TGCAGTGCTATTGGACAGGGGGCGTTAGGTCAGCCCCAGCATTTT
clone size: few; V gene: TRBV27; D gene: TRBD2; J gene: TRBJ2-1; CDR3 protein: CASSFRTSRTYNEQFF; CDR3 DNA: TGTGCCAGCAGTTTCCGGACTAGCAGGACTTACAATGAGCAGTTCTTC
clone size: NA; V gene: TRBV3-1; D gene: NA; J gene: TRBJ2-7; CDR3 protein: CASSQGAAYEQYF; CDR3 DNA: TGTGCCAGCAGCCAAGGGGCAGCGTACGAGCAGTACTTC
clone size: many; V gene: TRBV20-1; D gene: NA; J gene: TRBJ1-5; CDR3 protein: CSARDPQGGQPQHF; CDR3 DNA: TGCAGTGCTAGAGATCCCCAGGGTGGCCAGCCCCAGCATTTT